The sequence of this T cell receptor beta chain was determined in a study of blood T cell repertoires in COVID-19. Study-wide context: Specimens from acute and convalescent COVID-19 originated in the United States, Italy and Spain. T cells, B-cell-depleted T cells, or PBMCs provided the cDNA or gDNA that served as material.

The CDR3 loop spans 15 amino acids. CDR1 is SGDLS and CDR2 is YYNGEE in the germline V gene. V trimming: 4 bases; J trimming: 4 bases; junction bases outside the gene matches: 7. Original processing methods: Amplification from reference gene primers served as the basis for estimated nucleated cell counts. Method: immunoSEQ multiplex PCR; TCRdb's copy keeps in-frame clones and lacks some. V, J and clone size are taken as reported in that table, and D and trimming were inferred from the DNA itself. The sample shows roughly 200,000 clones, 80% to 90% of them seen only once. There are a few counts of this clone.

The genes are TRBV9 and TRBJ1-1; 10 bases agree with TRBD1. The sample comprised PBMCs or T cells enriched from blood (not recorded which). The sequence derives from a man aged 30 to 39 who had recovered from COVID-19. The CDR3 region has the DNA TGTGCCAGCAGCCCGCGGGGACAGGGGCGCACTGAAGCTTTCTTT. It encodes CASSPRGQGRTEAFF.